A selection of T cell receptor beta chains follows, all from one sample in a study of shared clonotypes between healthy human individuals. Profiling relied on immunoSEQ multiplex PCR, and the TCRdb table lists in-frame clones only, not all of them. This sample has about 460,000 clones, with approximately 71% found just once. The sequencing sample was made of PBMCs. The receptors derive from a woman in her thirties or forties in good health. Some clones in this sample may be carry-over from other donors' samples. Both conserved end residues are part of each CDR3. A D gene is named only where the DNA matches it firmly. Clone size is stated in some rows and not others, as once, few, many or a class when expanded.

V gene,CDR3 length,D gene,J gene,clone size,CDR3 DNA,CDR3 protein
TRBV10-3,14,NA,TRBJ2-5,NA,TGTGCCATCAGTGAGTCGTGGGCCCAAGAGACCCAGTACTTC,CAISESWAQETQYF
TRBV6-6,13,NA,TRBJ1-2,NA,TGTGCCAGCCAAAGGGGTTCTACGGACGGCTACACCTTC,CASQRGSTDGYTF
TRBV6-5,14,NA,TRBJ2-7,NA,TGTGCCAGCATGGATAGGACTCGGGGCTACGAGCAGTACTTC,CASMDRTRGYEQYF
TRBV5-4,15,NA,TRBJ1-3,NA,TGTGCCAGCAGCTTGGGGGGTTTTTCTGGAAACACCATATATTTT,CASSLGGFSGNTIYF
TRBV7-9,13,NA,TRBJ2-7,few,TGCGCCAGCAGCCAAGGAGGGTACTACGAGCAGTACTTC,CASSQGGYYEQYF
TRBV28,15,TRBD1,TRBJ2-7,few,TGTGCCAGCCATACTAGGACAGGCTATTCCTACGAGCAGTACTTC,CASHTRTGYSYEQYF
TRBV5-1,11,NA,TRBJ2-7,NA,TGCGCCAGCAGCGAAGGGAGGAACGAGTACTTC,CASSEGRNEYF
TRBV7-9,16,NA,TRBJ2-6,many,TGTGCCAGCAGCTTAGCGAGCGTAGCTGGGGCCAACGTCCTGACTTTC,CASSLASVAGANVLTF
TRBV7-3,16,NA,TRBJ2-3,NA,TGTGCCAGCAGCCCACAGGCGGGATCTAGCACAGATACGCAGTATTTT,CASSPQAGSSTDTQYF
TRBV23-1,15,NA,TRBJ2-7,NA,TGCGCCAGCAGTCAAAATATGCTCAGGTCCTACGAGCAGTACTTC,CASSQNMLRSYEQYF
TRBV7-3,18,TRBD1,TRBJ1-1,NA,TGTGCCAGCAGCTTAAATCCAAGGACAGGGGGCGCAGACACTGAAGCTTTCTTT,CASSLNPRTGGADTEAFF
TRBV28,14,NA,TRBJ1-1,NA,TGTGCCAGCAGTGGTTACAGGCCGGACACTGAAGCTTTCTTT,CASSGYRPDTEAFF
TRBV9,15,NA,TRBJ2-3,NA,TGTGCCAGCAGCGCACTCCCCGAAGGCACAGATACGCAGTATTTT,CASSALPEGTDTQYF
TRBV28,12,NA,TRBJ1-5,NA,TGTGCCAGCAGCCGACAACCAAAGGGAGGGCATTTT,CASSRQPKGGHF
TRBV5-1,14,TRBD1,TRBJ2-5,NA,TGCGCCAGCAGCGCGGGACAGGACCAAGAGACCCAGTACTTC,CASSAGQDQETQYF
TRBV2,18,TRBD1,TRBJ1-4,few,TGTGCCAGCAGCGAAAGGGACAGAGGACCTGCAACTAATGAAAAACTGTTTTTT,CASSERDRGPATNEKLFF
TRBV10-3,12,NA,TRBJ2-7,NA,TGTGCCGCAGCCTCGGGATCCTACGAGCAGTACTTC,CAAASGSYEQYF
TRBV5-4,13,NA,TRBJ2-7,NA,TGTGCCAGCAGCTTGGAGGGGATAAGAGAGCAGTACTTC,CASSLEGIREQYF
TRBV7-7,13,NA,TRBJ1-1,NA,TGTGCCAGCAGCTTGTCTGTTCGCACTGAAGCTTTCTTT,CASSLSVRTEAFF
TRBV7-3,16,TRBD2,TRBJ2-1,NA,TGTGCCAGCAGCTTAACCAGCGGGAGGGCACACAATGAGCAGTTCTTC,CASSLTSGRAHNEQFF
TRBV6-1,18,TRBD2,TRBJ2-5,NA,TGTGCCAGCAGTGAAGAGGTAGCGGGAGGGATTGTACAAGAGACCCAGTACTTC,CASSEEVAGGIVQETQYF
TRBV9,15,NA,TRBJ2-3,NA,TGTGCCAGCAGCCCTTGGTTAGTGAGCACAGATACGCAGTATTTT,CASSPWLVSTDTQYF
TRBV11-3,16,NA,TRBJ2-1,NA,TGTGCCAGCAGCTTAGTGGCGGAGGCCCCCTACAATGAGCAGTTCTTC,CASSLVAEAPYNEQFF
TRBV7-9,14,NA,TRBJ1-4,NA,TGTGCCAGCAGCTTGACAGGAGGGGATGAAAAACTGTTTTTT,CASSLTGGDEKLFF
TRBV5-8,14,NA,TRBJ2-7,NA,TGTGCCAGCAGCTTGGGTGGTTCCCTCTACGAGCAGTACTTC,CASSLGGSLYEQYF
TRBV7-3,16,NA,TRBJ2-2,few,TGTGCCAGCAGCTTAACGACTACCCCGGGGACCGGGGAGCTGTTTTTT,CASSLTTTPGTGELFF
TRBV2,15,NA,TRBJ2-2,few,TGTGCCAGCAGATCCGCGGGAAGGAACACCGGGGAGCTGTTTTTT,CASRSAGRNTGELFF
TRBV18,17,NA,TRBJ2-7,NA,TGTGCCAGCTCACCAGGGGTTGCGGGAAAGAAGACCTACGAGCAGTACTTC,CASSPGVAGKKTYEQYF
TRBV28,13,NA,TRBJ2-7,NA,TGTGCCAGCACGGGGGACGTTCGGAACGAGCAGTACTTC,CASTGDVRNEQYF
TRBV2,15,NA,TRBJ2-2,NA,TGTGCCAGCAGTGACCCGGACCCCGGGGCCGGGGAGCTGTTTTTT,CASSDPDPGAGELFF